This T cell receptor beta chain came from a study of T cells after posttransplantation cyclophosphamide. Overall study results and limits: Recipient CMV seropositivity and CMV reactivation strongly tracked TRB clonality.

The related graft donor's blood sample was taken on the day of bone marrow donation. CDR3 length: 13 amino acids. Germline V gives CDR1 SGHDT, CDR2 YYEEEE. V was cut by 0 bases and J by 4 bases, with 7 bases left in between. On this clone: The antigen is not known.

Sequenced by immunoSEQ multiplex PCR; TCRdb stores in-frame clones only, minus some. Recorded here are 30,000 to 45,000 clones, none singletons. This clonotype was sampled from a girl between 10 and 17 years old in good health, CMV-negative, and a related stem cell transplant donor. The chain joins TRBV5-6 to TRBJ1-2; D gene uncertain. Sequencing was performed on PBMCs. As DNA, the CDR3 is TGTGCCAGCAGCTTGGTACGGGGCTATGGCTACACCTTC. It is translated as CASSLVRGYGYTF.